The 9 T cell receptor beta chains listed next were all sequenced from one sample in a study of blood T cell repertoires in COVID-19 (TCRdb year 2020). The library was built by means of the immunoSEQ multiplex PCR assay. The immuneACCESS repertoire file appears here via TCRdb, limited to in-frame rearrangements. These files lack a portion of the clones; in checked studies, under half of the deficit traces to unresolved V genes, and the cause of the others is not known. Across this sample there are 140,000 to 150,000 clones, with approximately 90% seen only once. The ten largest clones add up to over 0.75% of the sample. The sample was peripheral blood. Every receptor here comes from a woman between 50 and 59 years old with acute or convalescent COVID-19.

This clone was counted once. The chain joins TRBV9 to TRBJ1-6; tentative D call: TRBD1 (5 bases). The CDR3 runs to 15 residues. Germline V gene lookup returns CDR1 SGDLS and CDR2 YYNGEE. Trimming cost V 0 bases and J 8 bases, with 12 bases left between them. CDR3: CASSVEGRDDSPLHF. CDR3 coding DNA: TGTGCCAGCAGCGTAGAGGGCAGGGATGATTCACCCCTCCACTTT.

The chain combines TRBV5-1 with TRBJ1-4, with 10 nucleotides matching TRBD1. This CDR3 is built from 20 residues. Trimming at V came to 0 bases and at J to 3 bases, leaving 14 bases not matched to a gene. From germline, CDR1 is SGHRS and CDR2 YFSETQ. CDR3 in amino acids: CASSLGGPTGGVGANEKLFF. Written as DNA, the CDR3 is TGCGCCAGCAGCTTGGGAGGGCCGACAGGGGGCGTTGGAGCTAATGAAAAACTGTTTTTT.

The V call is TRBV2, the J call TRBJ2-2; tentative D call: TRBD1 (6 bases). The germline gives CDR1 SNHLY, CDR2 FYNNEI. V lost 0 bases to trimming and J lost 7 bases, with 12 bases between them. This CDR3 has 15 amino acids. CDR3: CASSEALQGYGELFF. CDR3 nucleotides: TGTGCCAGCAGTGAAGCGCTTCAGGGGTACGGGGAGCTGTTTTTT.

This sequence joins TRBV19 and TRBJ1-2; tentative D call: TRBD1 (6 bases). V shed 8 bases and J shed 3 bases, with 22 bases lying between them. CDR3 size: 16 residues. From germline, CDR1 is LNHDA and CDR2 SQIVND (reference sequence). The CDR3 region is CASSHPTRGAHYGYTF. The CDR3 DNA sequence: TGTGCCAGTTCTCACCCAACCCGGGGGGCCCACTATGGCTACACCTTC. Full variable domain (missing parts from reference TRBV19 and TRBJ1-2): DGGITQSPKYLFRKEGQNVTLSCEQNLNHDAMYWYRQDPGQGLRLIYYSQIVNDFQKGDIAEGYSVSREKKESFPLTVTSAQKNPTAFYLCASSHPTRGAHYGYTFGSGTRLTVV.

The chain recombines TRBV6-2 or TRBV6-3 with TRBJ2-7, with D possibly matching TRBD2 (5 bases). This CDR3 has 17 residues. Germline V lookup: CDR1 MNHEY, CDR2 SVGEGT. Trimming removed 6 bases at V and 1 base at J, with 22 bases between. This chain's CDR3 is CASSPPEGAGRSYEQYF. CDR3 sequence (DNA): TGTGCCAGCAGCCCTCCTGAGGGAGCAGGAAGATCCTACGAGCAGTACTTC.

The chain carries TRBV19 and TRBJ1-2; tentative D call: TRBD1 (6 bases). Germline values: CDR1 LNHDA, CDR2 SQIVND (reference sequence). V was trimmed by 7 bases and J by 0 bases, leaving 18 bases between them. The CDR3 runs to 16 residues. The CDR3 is CASTLLGGGTNYGYTF. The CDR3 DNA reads TGTGCCAGTACCCTCTTAGGGGGTGGGACTAACTATGGCTACACCTTC.

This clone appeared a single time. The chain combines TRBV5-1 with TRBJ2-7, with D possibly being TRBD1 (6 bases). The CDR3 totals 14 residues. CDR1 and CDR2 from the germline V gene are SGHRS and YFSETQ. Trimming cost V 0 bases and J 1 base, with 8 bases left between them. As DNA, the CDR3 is TGCGCCAGCAGCTTGGAGGGGACATCCTACGAGCAGTACTTC. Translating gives CASSLEGTSYEQYF.

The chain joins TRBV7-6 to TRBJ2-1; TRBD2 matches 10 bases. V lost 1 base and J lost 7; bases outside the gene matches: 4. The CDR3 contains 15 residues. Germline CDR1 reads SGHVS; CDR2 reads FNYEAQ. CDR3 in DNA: TGTGCCAGCAGCTTAGTAAGCGGGGGGGCGAATGAGCAGTTCTTC. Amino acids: CASSLVSGGANEQFF.

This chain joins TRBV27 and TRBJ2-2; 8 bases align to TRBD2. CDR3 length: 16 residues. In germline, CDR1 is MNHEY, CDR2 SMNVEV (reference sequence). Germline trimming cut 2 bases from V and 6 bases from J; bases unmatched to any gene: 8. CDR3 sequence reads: CASSLRSGRAAGELFF. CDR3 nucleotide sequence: TGTGCCAGCAGTTTACGATCCGGGAGGGCCGCCGGGGAGCTGTTTTTT.